One sample yielded the 24 T cell receptor beta chains listed below, sequenced in a study of shared clonotypes between healthy human individuals. Data came from immunoSEQ multiplex PCR; TCRdb stores just in-frame clones and leaves some out. The table lists 650,000 to 800,000 clones, 92% of them singletons. Positive CCR7 selection of CD45RO-negative cells yielded the naive CD8 cells, and terminally differentiated effector memory CD45RA+ cells were excluded. Specimen: naive CD8+ T cells sorted from blood. The receptors here all came from a man aged 25-40 years in good health.

This clone was recorded only once. The identical CDR3 is also encoded by other nucleotide sequences in the sample. V is TRBV9 and J is TRBJ2-2; D is unresolved. The CDR3 covers 13 residues. Trimming cost V 0 bases and J 4 bases, with 4 bases left between them. From germline, CDR1 is SGDLS and CDR2 YYNGEE. The CDR3 DNA reads TGTGCCAGCAGCGTAGAGGTCACCGGGGAGCTGTTTTTT. Encoded protein: CASSVEVTGELFF. Looking up the rest from reference TRBV9 and TRBJ2-2 gives the full variable domain: DSGVTQTPKHLITATGQRVTLRCSPRSGDLSVYWYQQSLDQGLQFLIQYYNGEERAKGNILERFSAQQFPDLHSELNLSSLELGDSALYFCASSVEVTGELFFGEGSRLTVL.

The chain combines TRBV6-1 with TRBJ1-1; the D is unclear. The CDR3 has 11 amino acids. V lost 2 bases and J lost 9, with 7 bases in between. Looked up from germline, CDR1 is MNHNS and CDR2 is SASEGT. The CDR3 DNA reads as TGTGCCAGCAGTGAAAATCTTAAAGCTTTCTTT. Its translation is CASSENLKAFF.

In regard to this clone: Other DNA sequences in the sample encode the same CDR3. This chain joins TRBV28 and TRBJ2-1; TRBD2 agrees at 7 bases. The CDR3 is 15 residues long. Looked up from germline, CDR1 is MDHEN and CDR2 is SYDVKM. J lost 0 bases, V lost 5 bases, and 4 bases had no gene match. CDR3 region: CASSLSGTSYNEQFF. Written as DNA, the CDR3 is TGTGCCAGCAGTCTAAGCGGGACCTCCTACAATGAGCAGTTCTTC.

In DNA form, the CDR3 reads TGTGCCAGCAGTGCCGGGGAGGATGAAAAACTGTTTTTT. This translates into CASSAGEDEKLFF. V is TRBV27 and J is TRBJ1-4; D unclear. The CDR3 is 13 amino acids. V was cut by 5 bases and J by 6 bases, with 10 bases left in between. Per germline, CDR1 MNHEY and CDR2 SMNVEV (reference sequence).

The rearrangement joins TRBV4-1 to TRBJ2-5; maybe TRBD1 (5 bases). V lost 4 bases and J 2 bases, leaving 26 bases between the germline ends. CDR1 MGHRA and CDR2 YSYEKL come from the germline V gene. This CDR3 is 19 amino acids long. The CDR3 sequence: CASSPQGTGSTPLQETQYF. CDR3 nucleotide sequence: TGCGCCAGCAGCCCCCAGGGAACTGGTTCCACTCCACTACAAGAGACCCAGTACTTC.

The chain recombines TRBV2 with TRBJ1-5; 10 bases map to TRBD1. Trimming removed 4 bases from V and 5 bases from J; junction bases left unmatched: 8. Germline CDR1 is SNHLY and CDR2 is FYNNEI. This CDR3 has 16 residues. CDR3 amino acids: CASSGDRDRGYQPQHF. The DNA of the CDR3 is TGTGCCAGCAGTGGCGATCGGGACAGGGGTTATCAGCCCCAGCATTTT.

The chain employs TRBV15 and TRBJ2-2, with 9 bases aligning to TRBD1. Germline trimming cut 3 bases from V and 3 bases from J; bases unmatched to any gene: 11. Germline V gene sequence: CDR1 LNHNV, CDR2 YYDKDF (reference sequence). The CDR3 has 18 amino acids. The CDR3 nucleotides are TGTGCCACCAGCAGTTATGCATCCCGGACAGGGGACACCGGGGAGCTGTTTTTT. Protein sequence: CATSSYASRTGDTGELFF.

The genes are TRBV29-1 and TRBJ2-1, with D possibly matching TRBD2 (5 bases). Trimming shortened V by 4 bases and J by 4 bases, and 11 bases separated the two germline ends. The germline gives CDR1 SQVTM, CDR2 ANQGSEA. The CDR3 runs 13 residues. CDR3 coding DNA: TGCAGCGTTGTGCTGGCGGGTTACAATGAGCAGTTCTTC. This codes for CSVVLAGYNEQFF.

J is TRBJ2-2 and V is TRBV19; perhaps D is TRBD1 or TRBD2 (5 bases each). There are 15 residues in the CDR3. Germline-derived CDR1 and CDR2 are LNHDA and SQIVND (reference sequence). The V and J ends lost 6 bases and 1 base respectively, with 12 bases between them. CDR3 region: CASSPLRGNTGELFF. CDR3 coding DNA: TGTGCCAGTAGCCCTCTGAGGGGGAACACCGGGGAGCTGTTTTTT.

This rearrangement joins TRBV29-1 to TRBJ2-5; TRBD2 agrees at 8 bases. This CDR3 is 16 amino acids long. The trim removed 3 bases at V and 2 bases at J, leaving 11 bases unmatched. Germline loops: CDR1 SQVTM, CDR2 ANQGSEA. CDR3 bases: TGCAGCGTTGATGGGCTAGCGGGTACAATGCAAGAGACCCAGTACTTC. Its protein product is CSVDGLAGTMQETQYF.

The rearrangement links TRBV6-5 to TRBJ2-7, with 7 bases aligning to TRBD2. This CDR3 is built from 15 residues. The J segment lost 1 base and the V segment lost 10 bases, leaving 13 bases of the junction unmatched. Germline CDR1 reads MNHEY; CDR2 reads SVGAGI. CDR3: CATRVFSGPSYEQYF. In DNA form, the CDR3 reads TGTGCCACCAGGGTCTTTAGCGGGCCATCCTACGAGCAGTACTTC.

The rearrangement links TRBV28 to TRBJ2-7; 7 nucleotides line up with TRBD2. The germline V gene has CDR1 MDHEN and CDR2 SYDVKM. V gave up 2 bases and J gave up 7 bases; unmatched junction bases: 26. The CDR3 is 20 residues long. This CDR3 is CASSLEFRAGQRDLSREQYF. The CDR3 nucleotides are TGTGCCAGCAGTTTAGAATTCAGGGCAGGTCAGCGGGACCTCTCGAGGGAGCAGTACTTC.

This clone was detected only once. The rearrangement links TRBV9 to TRBJ2-3; TRBD2 matches 8 bases. Germline V gene data show CDR1 as SGDLS and CDR2 as YYNGEE. CDR3 length: 15 residues. V lost 0 bases to trimming and J lost 6 bases; unmatched junction nucleotides: 6. As DNA, the CDR3 is TGTGCCAGCAGCGTAGAGGCGGGAGGTTGGGATACGCAGTATTTT. It encodes CASSVEAGGWDTQYF.

In this sample, this clone turned up a few times. Other DNA sequences of this sample code for an identical CDR3. This chain connects TRBV9 to TRBJ2-7; 9 bases map to TRBD1. CDR3 length: 14 amino acids. CDR1 SGDLS and CDR2 YYNGEE come from the germline V gene. V lost 0 bases, J lost 3 bases, and 1 base stayed unmatched. The CDR3 coding sequence is TGTGCCAGCAGCGTAGGGACAGGGGTCTACGAGCAGTACTTC. This sequence encodes CASSVGTGVYEQYF.

The chain combines TRBV19 with TRBJ1-5; D unclear. The CDR3 contains 15 residues. CDR1 and CDR2 from the germline V gene are LNHDA and SQIVND (reference sequence). V lost 3 bases, J lost 3 bases, and 12 bases lay in between. CDR3 region: CASSMQTVDNQPQHF. The CDR3, as DNA: TGTGCCAGTAGTATGCAGACGGTGGACAATCAGCCCCAGCATTTT.

The genes are TRBV7-9 and TRBJ2-1; D not resolved. The CDR3 totals 11 residues. Looked up from germline, CDR1 is SEHNR and CDR2 is FQNEAQ (reference sequence). Trimming removed 2 bases from V and 8 bases from J, with 4 bases in between. The CDR3 DNA is TGTGCCAGCAGCTTAAGTTATGAGCAGTTCTTC. Encoded protein: CASSLSYEQFF.

The rearrangement uses TRBV28 and TRBJ2-5; the match to TRBD2 covers 7 bases. V gave up 7 bases and J gave up 1 base; unmatched junction bases: 6. From germline, CDR1 is MDHEN and CDR2 SYDVKM. The CDR3 has 14 residues. The CDR3 nucleotides are TGTGCCAGCATGGGGAGGGAAAGCCAAGAGACCCAGTACTTC. Its translation: CASMGRESQETQYF. Together with reference TRBV28 and TRBJ2-5, the CDR3 gives the full variable domain: DVKVTQSSRYLVKRTGEKVFLECVQDMDHENMFWYRQDPGLGLRLIYFSYDVKMKEKGDIPEGYSVSREKKERFSLILESASTNQTSMYLCASMGRESQETQYFGPGTRLLVL.

This clone was seen only once. The chain links TRBV7-2 to TRBJ2-1, with 9 bases fitting TRBD1. In germline, CDR1 is SGHTA, CDR2 FQGNSA. With 1 base clipped from V and 5 bases from J, the junction kept 3 bases outside the gene matches. This CDR3 is 15 amino acids long. In DNA form, the CDR3 reads TGTGCCAGCAGCTTAGGAGGACAGGGGAACAATGAGCAGTTCTTC. Its translation is CASSLGGQGNNEQFF.

This rearrangement joins TRBV29-1 to TRBJ1-1; D is uncertain. Germline CDR1 SQVTM, CDR2 ANQGSEA. V shed 4 bases and J shed 7 bases, with 10 bases lying between them. The CDR3 extends over 11 amino acids. CDR3 protein: CSVVNGGEAFF. CDR3 coding DNA: TGCAGCGTTGTAAACGGAGGTGAAGCTTTCTTT.

This chain links TRBV6-1 with TRBJ2-5, with 9 bases fitting TRBD1. The CDR3 contains 14 residues. Germline CDR1 reads MNHNS; CDR2 reads SASEGT. Losses at the gene ends were 6 bases for V and 4 bases for J; bases not matched to a gene: 6. In nucleotides, the CDR3 is TGTGCCAGCAGCCAGGACAGGGGTTCAGAGACCCAGTACTTC. It translates to CASSQDRGSETQYF.

This sequence joins TRBV5-4 and TRBJ2-1, with 9 bases lining up with TRBD2. The V segment lost 3 bases and the J segment 6 bases; nucleotides outside the gene matches: 1. The germline CDR1 and CDR2 sequences are SGHNT and YYREEE (reference sequence). The CDR3 covers 13 residues. The chain's CDR3 is CASSWTSANEQFF. For the CDR3, the DNA is TGTGCCAGCAGCTGGACTAGCGCCAATGAGCAGTTCTTC. Filled out from reference TRBV5-4 and TRBJ2-1, the complete variable domain reads ETGVTQSPTHLIKTRGQQVTLRCSSQSGHNTVSWYQQALGQGPQFIFQYYREEENGRGNFPPRFSGLQFPNYSSELNVNALELDDSALYLCASSWTSANEQFFGPGTRLTVL.

The V call is TRBV4-1, the J call TRBJ2-1, with 7 bases fitting TRBD2. J was trimmed by 5 bases and V by 0 bases; bases with no gene match: 1. Germline CDR1 is MGHRA and CDR2 is YSYEKL. The CDR3 has 14 residues. The chain's CDR3 is CASSQDLADNEQFF. The CDR3 DNA reads as TGCGCCAGCAGCCAAGACCTAGCGGACAATGAGCAGTTCTTC.

Only one count was recorded for this clone. The chain has TRBV7-9 and TRBJ2-1; D perhaps matches TRBD2 (5 bases). Germline V gene data show CDR1 as SEHNR and CDR2 as FQNEAQ (reference sequence). The V end was cut by 0 bases, the J end by 2 bases, with 17 bases between. CDR3 length: 18 residues. CDR3 region: CASSLANAGGPAYNEQFF. The CDR3 DNA is TGTGCCAGCAGCTTAGCGAACGCGGGCGGACCAGCCTACAATGAGCAGTTCTTC. The variable domain in full, with the rest retrieved from reference TRBV7-9 and TRBJ2-1, is DTGVSQNPRHKITKRGQNVTFRCDPISEHNRLYWYRQTLGQGPEFLTYFQNEAQLEKSRLLSDRFSAERPKGSFSTLEIQRTEQGDSAMYLCASSLANAGGPAYNEQFFGPGTRLTVL.

The chain uses TRBV5-1 and TRBJ2-1, with TRBD2 as a possible D gene (6 bases). The CDR3 length is 17 residues. Deletions cut 5 bases from V and 2 bases from J, with 20 bases between. In germline, CDR1 is SGHRS, CDR2 YFSETQ. The CDR3 sequence is CASSFGLGDSPYNEQFF. Here the CDR3 DNA reads TGCGCCAGCAGTTTTGGCTTGGGGGACTCACCCTACAATGAGCAGTTCTTC.